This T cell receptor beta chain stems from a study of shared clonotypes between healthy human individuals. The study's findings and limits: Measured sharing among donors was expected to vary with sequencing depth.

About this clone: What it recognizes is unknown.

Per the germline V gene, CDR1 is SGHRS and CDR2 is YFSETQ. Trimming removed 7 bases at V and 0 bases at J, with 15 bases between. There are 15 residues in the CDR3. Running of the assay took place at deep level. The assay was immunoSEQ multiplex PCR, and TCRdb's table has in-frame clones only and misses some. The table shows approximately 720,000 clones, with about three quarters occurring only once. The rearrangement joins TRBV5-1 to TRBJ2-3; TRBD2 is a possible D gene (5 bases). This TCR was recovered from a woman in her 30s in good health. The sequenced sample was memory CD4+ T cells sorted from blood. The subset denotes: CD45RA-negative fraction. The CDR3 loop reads CASAPMRVSTDTQYF. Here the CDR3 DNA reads TGCGCCAGCGCCCCCATGAGGGTTAGCACAGATACGCAGTATTTT.